A selection of T cell receptor beta chains follows, all from one sample in a study of PD-1 blockade in classical Hodgkin lymphoma. The data were produced by immunoSEQ multiplex PCR, yet TCRdb's version contains in-frame clones alone and is incomplete. The table records 85,000 to 90,000 clones, 90% of them present only once. The sequencing here drew on peripheral blood mononuclear cells (PBMCs), taken before the fourth cycle of nivolumab. All receptors derive from a human donor with classical Hodgkin lymphoma. Each CDR3 is given with its conserved first and last residue. Fields, in order: J gene, V gene, clone size, D gene, CDR3 length, CDR3 DNA, CDR3 protein. The D gene is left open where the match is weak. Size values are once, few and many counts, or a class for expanded clones, and some rows have none.

j_call: TRBJ2-1; v_call: TRBV6-5; clone_size: -; d_call: TRBD2; cdr3_length: 15; cdr3_nt: TGTGCCAGCAGCTACCCCGGGACTAGCGTCAATGAGCAGTTCTTC; cdr3_aa: CASSYPGTSVNEQFF
j_call: TRBJ1-5; v_call: TRBV5-8; clone_size: -; d_call: TRBD1; cdr3_length: 15; cdr3_nt: TGTGCCAGCAGCACTGGTGCAGGGGGCGGTCAGCCCCAGCATTTT; cdr3_aa: CASSTGAGGGQPQHF
j_call: TRBJ2-3; v_call: TRBV18; clone_size: -; d_call: -; cdr3_length: 14; cdr3_nt: TGTGCCAGCTCACCGGGACACCCCACAGATACGCAGTATTTT; cdr3_aa: CASSPGHPTDTQYF
j_call: TRBJ2-7; v_call: TRBV19; clone_size: -; d_call: -; cdr3_length: 13; cdr3_nt: TGTGCCAGTAGTATCCGCTACAACTACGAGCAGTACTTC; cdr3_aa: CASSIRYNYEQYF
j_call: TRBJ1-1; v_call: TRBV4-3; clone_size: few; d_call: -; cdr3_length: 14; cdr3_nt: TGCGCCAGCAGCCAAGATGTAGGGAACACTGAAGCTTTCTTT; cdr3_aa: CASSQDVGNTEAFF
j_call: TRBJ2-1; v_call: TRBV2; clone_size: -; d_call: -; cdr3_length: 14; cdr3_nt: TGTGCCAGCAGTGAAGCTAATCCCGCGGCTGAGCAGTTCTTC; cdr3_aa: CASSEANPAAEQFF
j_call: TRBJ2-2; v_call: TRBV5-1; clone_size: -; d_call: -; cdr3_length: 16; cdr3_nt: TGCGCCAGCAGCTTGGTCTGGGGAGTAGGCACCGGGGAGCTGTTTTTT; cdr3_aa: CASSLVWGVGTGELFF
j_call: TRBJ1-3; v_call: TRBV5-1; clone_size: -; d_call: TRBD1; cdr3_length: 15; cdr3_nt: TGCGCCAGCAGCCCGACAGGGAACTCTGGAAACACCATATATTTT; cdr3_aa: CASSPTGNSGNTIYF
j_call: TRBJ1-1; v_call: TRBV7-6; clone_size: -; d_call: -; cdr3_length: 15; cdr3_nt: TGTGCCAGCAGCCGCCTGGGGACCGCGGACACTGAAGCTTTCTTT; cdr3_aa: CASSRLGTADTEAFF
j_call: TRBJ2-2; v_call: TRBV6-5; clone_size: -; d_call: TRBD1; cdr3_length: 15; cdr3_nt: TGTGCCAGCAGGCAAGGACAGGGGGCCGTCGGGGAGCTGTTTTTT; cdr3_aa: CASRQGQGAVGELFF
j_call: TRBJ2-7; v_call: TRBV14; clone_size: -; d_call: -; cdr3_length: 15; cdr3_nt: TGTGCCAGCAGCCAAGATCACCCGGCCCCCTACGAGCAGTACTTC; cdr3_aa: CASSQDHPAPYEQYF
j_call: TRBJ1-5; v_call: TRBV4-3; clone_size: few; d_call: -; cdr3_length: 13; cdr3_nt: TGCGCCAGCAGCCAAGATCAAGGTCAGCCCCAGCATTTT; cdr3_aa: CASSQDQGQPQHF
j_call: TRBJ1-5; v_call: TRBV2; clone_size: -; d_call: TRBD1; cdr3_length: 13; cdr3_nt: TGTGCCAGCAGGGGACAGGGGGGTCAGCCCCAGCATTTT; cdr3_aa: CASRGQGGQPQHF
j_call: TRBJ1-1; v_call: TRBV27; clone_size: -; d_call: -; cdr3_length: 15; cdr3_nt: TGTGCCAGCAGTTTATCGCCGGGGGTGGGCACTGAAGCTTTCTTT; cdr3_aa: CASSLSPGVGTEAFF
j_call: TRBJ1-4; v_call: TRBV30; clone_size: -; d_call: TRBD1; cdr3_length: 16; cdr3_nt: TGTGCCTGGAGTGTAGCAAAGACAGGGGTTAATGAAAAACTGTTTTTT; cdr3_aa: CAWSVAKTGVNEKLFF
j_call: TRBJ2-7; v_call: TRBV5-1; clone_size: -; d_call: TRBD1; cdr3_length: 15; cdr3_nt: TGCGCCAGCAGCTTGGACGGGACAGAGTACTACGAGCAGTACTTC; cdr3_aa: CASSLDGTEYYEQYF
j_call: TRBJ1-4; v_call: TRBV19; clone_size: -; d_call: -; cdr3_length: 15; cdr3_nt: TGTGCCAGTAGCCGGAGGCCGGGGACTAATGAAAAACTGTTTTTT; cdr3_aa: CASSRRPGTNEKLFF
j_call: TRBJ2-1; v_call: TRBV14; clone_size: -; d_call: -; cdr3_length: 15; cdr3_nt: TGTGCCAGCAGCCAAGTACTCCCCGGAGGGTATGAGCAGTTCTTC; cdr3_aa: CASSQVLPGGYEQFF
j_call: TRBJ2-2; v_call: TRBV7-6; clone_size: -; d_call: -; cdr3_length: 17; cdr3_nt: TGTGCCAGCAGCTTAGAGTTCGGGCTAGCGCTGAGCGGGGAGCTGTTTTTT; cdr3_aa: CASSLEFGLALSGELFF
j_call: TRBJ2-3; v_call: TRBV15; clone_size: -; d_call: TRBD2; cdr3_length: 15; cdr3_nt: TGTGCCACCAGCAGAGTACGGGGGGGCACAGATACGCAGTATTTT; cdr3_aa: CATSRVRGGTDTQYF
j_call: TRBJ2-5; v_call: TRBV5-1; clone_size: -; d_call: -; cdr3_length: 15; cdr3_nt: TGCGCCAGCAGCTTGGGGGCTACGCAGAGAGAGACCCAGTACTTC; cdr3_aa: CASSLGATQRETQYF
j_call: TRBJ2-1; v_call: TRBV11-2; clone_size: -; d_call: TRBD2; cdr3_length: 16; cdr3_nt: TGTGCCAGCAGCTTGGTCGAAGCGGGGGCGTCCAATGAGCAGTTCTTC; cdr3_aa: CASSLVEAGASNEQFF
j_call: TRBJ1-4; v_call: TRBV30; clone_size: -; d_call: -; cdr3_length: 12; cdr3_nt: TGTGCCTGGACGGAACAAAATGAAAAACTGTTTTTT; cdr3_aa: CAWTEQNEKLFF
j_call: TRBJ1-2; v_call: TRBV27; clone_size: few; d_call: TRBD1; cdr3_length: 17; cdr3_nt: TGTGCCAGCAGTTTAGGTACGGGACAGGGGACTAACTATGGCTACACCTTC; cdr3_aa: CASSLGTGQGTNYGYTF
j_call: TRBJ2-5; v_call: TRBV30; clone_size: -; d_call: -; cdr3_length: 13; cdr3_nt: TGTGCCTGGACGCCGACGTTCGCAAAGACCCAGTACTTC; cdr3_aa: CAWTPTFAKTQYF
j_call: TRBJ2-2; v_call: TRBV6-6; clone_size: -; d_call: -; cdr3_length: 11; cdr3_nt: TGTGCCAGCAGCCGCACCGGGGAGCTGTTTTTT; cdr3_aa: CASSRTGELFF
j_call: TRBJ2-1; v_call: TRBV6-5; clone_size: -; d_call: TRBD1; cdr3_length: 16; cdr3_nt: TGTGCCAGCAGTTACCAAACCGGGACAGGAAACAATGAGCAGTTCTTC; cdr3_aa: CASSYQTGTGNNEQFF
j_call: TRBJ2-7; v_call: TRBV7-6; clone_size: -; d_call: -; cdr3_length: 16; cdr3_nt: TGTGCCAGCAGCTTCGACCCCTCGGGGCGGAGCTACGAGCAGTACTTC; cdr3_aa: CASSFDPSGRSYEQYF
j_call: TRBJ2-7; v_call: TRBV6-5; clone_size: once; d_call: -; cdr3_length: 14; cdr3_nt: TGTGCCAGCAGTTCTGATGGGGGGACCTACGAGCAGTACTTC; cdr3_aa: CASSSDGGTYEQYF
j_call: TRBJ2-2; v_call: TRBV5-4; clone_size: -; d_call: -; cdr3_length: 14; cdr3_nt: TGTGCCAGCAGCTTCCAGGGGAACACCGGGGAGCTGTTTTTT; cdr3_aa: CASSFQGNTGELFF
j_call: TRBJ2-3; v_call: TRBV9; clone_size: -; d_call: -; cdr3_length: 13; cdr3_nt: TGTGCCAGCAGCACTACCGGCACAGATACGCAGTATTTT; cdr3_aa: CASSTTGTDTQYF
j_call: TRBJ1-3; v_call: TRBV11-2; clone_size: -; d_call: -; cdr3_length: 14; cdr3_nt: TGTGCCAGCACCAACAGGGCCGCTGGAAACACCATATATTTT; cdr3_aa: CASTNRAAGNTIYF
j_call: TRBJ1-5; v_call: TRBV6-5; clone_size: -; d_call: TRBD1; cdr3_length: 16; cdr3_nt: TGTGCCAGCAGTTTATACGATCAGGGGGGCAATCAGCCCCAGCATTTT; cdr3_aa: CASSLYDQGGNQPQHF